This is a list of T cell receptor beta chains from one sample in a study of T-cell reconstitution after alpha-beta-depleted transplantation in children. TCRdb re-called the PCR reads with MiXCR, one entry per CDR3 protein. The data contain just under 250,000 distinct CDR3 sequences, roughly 24% of them singletons. Sequences were derived from PBMCs, sampled before TCRalphabeta/CD19-depleted stem cell transplant. These receptors were taken from a girl aged 2 to 10 with Fanconi anemia, due to receive a stem cell transplant. Each CDR3 is given with its conserved first and last residue. D genes are given only for firm matches. Some rows mark clone size as missing; the rest say once, few, many or name a class of expanded clone.

TRBV20-1	TRBJ1-5	few	-	CSASERSNQPQHF	TGCAGTGCTAGTGAGCGAAGCAATCAGCCCCAGCATTTT
TRBV29-1	TRBJ2-7	-	TRBD2	CSASGTSAYEQYF	TGCAGCGCATCCGGGACTAGCGCGTACGAGCAGTACTTC
TRBV7-2	TRBJ2-1	many	-	CASSLGVGGSYNEQFF	TGTGCCAGCAGCTTAGGAGTGGGGGGTTCCTACAATGAGCAGTTCTTC
TRBV20-1	TRBJ2-3	few	-	CSARDFRGGDTQYF	TGCAGTGCTAGAGATTTCAGGGGCGGGGATACGCAGTATTTT
TRBV28	TRBJ2-7	few	TRBD2	CASSFPQLAASYEQYF	TGTGCCAGCAGTTTCCCTCAACTAGCGGCCTCCTACGAGCAGTACTTC
TRBV28	TRBJ2-1	-	TRBD2	CASSSITGTSGKNEQFF	TGTGCCAGCAGTTCAATAACCGGGACTAGCGGGAAAAATGAGCAGTTCTTC
TRBV29-1	TRBJ2-5	many	TRBD2	CSVERSGVQETQYF	TGCAGCGTTGAACGTAGCGGGGTTCAAGAGACCCAGTACTTC
TRBV6-6	TRBJ2-5	few	-	CATLWGVQETQYF	TGTGCCACCCTGTGGGGGGTGCAAGAGACCCAGTACTTC
TRBV28	TRBJ2-5	-	-	CASSPVEGGEWEETQYF	TGTGCCAGCAGTCCCGTGGAGGGAGGAGAATGGGAGGAGACCCAGTACTTC
TRBV29-1	TRBJ2-5	few	TRBD1	CSFQTGRETQYF	TGCAGCTTTCAGACAGGGCGGGAGACCCAGTACTTC
TRBV12-3/TRBV12-4	TRBJ2-5	few	TRBD2	CASSPNRLAGQETQYF	TGTGCCAGCAGCCCTAATCGACTAGCGGGACAAGAGACCCAGTACTTC
TRBV3-1	TRBJ1-5	many	-	CASSQMEGQPQHF	TGTGCCAGCAGCCAGATGGAAGGTCAGCCCCAGCATTTT
TRBV10-2	TRBJ1-1	few	-	CASSEGSPEAFF	TGCGCCAGCAGTGAGGGGTCCCCTGAAGCTTTCTTT
TRBV20-1	TRBJ2-1	few	TRBD2	CSALSPSRTSGRGLYNEQFF	TGCAGTGCCCTTAGCCCCTCCCGGACTAGCGGGAGAGGGCTATACAATGAGCAGTTCTTC
TRBV4-1	TRBJ2-5	few	-	CASSQPTVQETQYF	TGCGCCAGCAGCCAACCGACGGTCCAAGAGACCCAGTACTTC
TRBV12-3/TRBV12-4	TRBJ2-7	-	-	CASSPRLGLYRPEQYF	TGTGCCAGCAGTCCCCGGCTCGGGCTATATCGGCCCGAGCAGTACTTC
TRBV20-1	TRBJ2-2	many	TRBD2	CSASPLAGGPSNTGELFF	TGCAGTGCTAGTCCACTAGCGGGGGGGCCGTCGAACACCGGGGAGCTGTTTTTT
TRBV15	TRBJ2-2	-	-	CATSRDTGPLGTGELFF	TGTGCCACCAGCAGAGATACGGGGCCACTGGGCACCGGGGAGCTGTTTTTT
TRBV28	TRBJ2-1	many	TRBD2	CASSLSGGYNEQFF	TGTGCCAGCAGTCTTAGCGGGGGGTACAATGAGCAGTTCTTC
TRBV29-1	TRBJ2-1	many	-	CSGDRGAAYNEQFF	TGCAGCGGTGATCGAGGGGCTGCGTACAATGAGCAGTTCTTC
TRBV13	TRBJ2-5	few	-	CASSTADGQETQYF	TGTGCCAGCAGCACCGCAGACGGACAAGAGACCCAGTACTTC
TRBV20-1	TRBJ2-2	many	-	CSAAPSPGELFF	TGCAGTGCCGCGCCTAGTCCCGGGGAGCTGTTTTTT
TRBV6-6	TRBJ2-7	few	-	CASSWDHTYEQYF	TGTGCCAGCAGCTGGGACCACACCTACGAGCAGTACTTC
TRBV20-1	TRBJ2-7	many	-	CSARDSATTYEQYF	TGCAGTGCTAGAGATTCGGCCACCACCTACGAGCAGTACTTC
TRBV20-1	TRBJ2-1	many	-	CSARPGVSYNEQFF	TGCAGTGCCAGACCGGGGGTCTCCTACAATGAGCAGTTCTTC
TRBV7-8	TRBJ2-1	-	TRBD2	CASSLLAGVNYNEQFF	TGTGCCAGCAGCTTACTAGCGGGGGTGAACTACAATGAGCAGTTCTTC
TRBV29-1	TRBJ2-3	many	-	CSVAYSTDTQYF	TGCAGCGTTGCCTACAGCACAGATACGCAGTATTTT
TRBV29-1	TRBJ2-1	many	-	CSGQGFNEQFF	TGCAGCGGTCAGGGATTCAATGAGCAGTTCTTC
TRBV28	TRBJ2-1	few	TRBD2	CASSFLLAGGAEQFF	TGTGCCAGCAGTTTCCTGCTAGCGGGGGGAGCTGAGCAGTTCTTC
TRBV12-3/TRBV12-4	TRBJ2-2	-	-	CASSGTYTGELFF	TGTGCCAGCAGTGGGACGTACACCGGGGAGCTGTTTTTT
TRBV21-1	TRBJ1-1	many	-	CASSNEPGQMNTEAFF	TGTGCCAGCAGCAACGAGCCGGGACAGATGAACACTGAAGCTTTCTTT
TRBV20-1	TRBJ2-5	many	TRBD1	CSDKDRGRETQYF	TGCAGTGACAAGGACAGGGGGCGAGAGACCCAGTACTTC
TRBV13	TRBJ2-1	-	-	CASSSESTGHGYNEQFF	TGTGCCAGCAGCTCGGAGAGCACGGGACATGGCTACAATGAGCAGTTCTTC
TRBV9	TRBJ2-1	many	-	CASSVATGLAHYEQFF	TGTGCCAGCAGCGTAGCTACAGGGCTAGCACATTATGAGCAGTTCTTC
TRBV9	TRBJ2-6	many	-	CASSGSSGANVLTF	TGTGCCAGCAGCGGGAGCTCTGGGGCCAACGTCCTGACTTTC
TRBV29-1	TRBJ1-3	many	-	CSVVLGGNTIYF	TGCAGCGTTGTTTTGGGGGGAAACACCATATATTTT
TRBV12-3/TRBV12-4	TRBJ2-2	many	TRBD2	CASSSGTSAGTGELFF	TGTGCCAGCAGTTCCGGGACTAGCGCGGGCACCGGGGAGCTGTTTTTT
TRBV28	TRBJ2-7	-	-	CASSSGTLHSYEQYF	TGTGCCAGCAGTTCCGGGACCCTTCACTCCTACGAGCAGTACTTC
TRBV10-3	TRBJ2-7	many	-	CAISEYSELSYEQYF	TGTGCCATCAGTGAGTATAGCGAACTTTCCTACGAGCAGTACTTC
TRBV7-2	TRBJ2-1	few	TRBD2	CASRFSGGNREQFF	TGTGCCAGCAGATTTAGCGGGGGGAACCGAGAGCAGTTCTTC